Shown below are 20 T cell receptor beta chains from a single sample sequenced in a study of cytomegalovirus exposure and HLA in healthy donors. The PCR was carried out with 60 Vbeta primers and 13 Jbeta primers. TCRdb's copy holds only in-frame clones and misses some; the assay was immunoSEQ multiplex PCR. Its table lists about 100,000 clones. Input material: PBMCs. The receptor source for this set is a man aged 45 to 65 in good health and CMV-seronegative.

The chain recombines TRBV6-5 with TRBJ1-6; no definite D call. This CDR3 has 14 residues. Germline loops: CDR1 MNHEY, CDR2 SVGAGI. Trimming took 6 bases from V and 14 from J, leaving 20 bases between them. This chain's CDR3 is CASRPLSTREALHF. The DNA for the CDR3 is TGTGCCAGCAGGCCTCTAAGTACTCGGGAGGCCCTCCACTTT.

The chain uses TRBV7-2 and TRBJ1-2, with 8 bases matching TRBD1. The junction had 8 bases not matched to a gene; V was cut back by 5 bases and J by 6 bases. CDR3 length equals 14 residues. In germline, CDR1 is SGHTA, CDR2 FQGNSA. CDR3: CASSVAGGAHGYTF. The CDR3 DNA reads TGTGCCAGCAGCGTCGCAGGGGGCGCGCATGGCTACACCTTC.

On this clone itself: Within the sample, other DNA sequences also encode this same CDR3. V usage is TRBV18 and J usage is TRBJ2-3, with 11 bases matching TRBD1. The CDR3 has 15 residues. Germline loops: CDR1 KGHSH, CDR2 LQKENI. V dropped 0 bases and J dropped 5; count of bases not matched to a gene: 1. The CDR3 loop is CASSPPGQGGDTQYF. The CDR3 coding sequence is TGTGCCAGCTCACCACCGGGACAGGGGGGAGATACGCAGTATTTT.

The rearrangement uses TRBV5-5 and TRBJ2-7; weak D call: TRBD2 (5 bases). There are 15 residues in the CDR3. Germline CDR1 and CDR2: SGHKS and YYEKEE (reference sequence). V was pared by 1 base and J by 1 base, with 12 bases between. CDR3 protein: CASSLLRGPSYEQYF. In DNA, the CDR3 is TGTGCCAGCAGCTTGTTGAGAGGGCCGTCCTACGAGCAGTACTTC.

The chain couples TRBV14 to TRBJ1-2; TRBD1 agrees at 9 bases. Germline V gene lookup returns CDR1 SGHDN and CDR2 FVKESK. The CDR3 spans 15 residues. Losses at the gene ends were 1 base for V and 0 bases for J; bases not matched to a gene: 0. CDR3 region: CASSQGTGANYGYTF. In nucleotides, the CDR3 is TGTGCCAGCAGCCAAGGGACAGGGGCTAACTATGGCTACACCTTC.

This chain links TRBV27 with TRBJ2-1; a possible D gene is TRBD1 (6 bases). Germline V gene data show CDR1 as MNHEY and CDR2 as SMNVEV (reference sequence). The CDR3 loop spans 13 amino acids. V was cut by 9 bases and J by 6 bases, with 15 bases left in between. The DNA for the CDR3 is TGTGCCAGTTTAAAGGACAGAACCAATGAGCAGTTCTTC. Protein sequence: CASLKDRTNEQFF.

The CDR3 coding sequence is TGTGCCAGCAGCGTAGCTGTAGCTAATCAAGAGACCCAGTACTTC. It is translated as CASSVAVANQETQYF. V usage is TRBV9 and J usage is TRBJ2-5; D unclear. The CDR3 has 15 residues. CDR1 and CDR2 from the germline V gene are SGDLS and YYNGEE. V dropped 0 bases and J dropped 2 bases, with 11 bases sitting between them.

The chain links TRBV7-2 to TRBJ2-1; 10 bases are a match to TRBD2. This CDR3 is built from 15 residues. The V segment lost 1 base and the J segment 14 bases; nucleotides outside the gene matches: 11. CDR1 SGHTA and CDR2 FQGNSA come from the germline V gene. The CDR3 sequence is CASSLDQAGGPWEFF. The CDR3 DNA reads TGTGCCAGCAGCTTAGATCAAGCGGGGGGGCCTTGGGAGTTCTTC.

The chain employs TRBV18 and TRBJ2-3; D might be TRBD2 (5 bases). CDR1 is KGHSH, CDR2 LQKENI, per germline. The V end lost 3 bases, the J end lost 1 base, and 11 bases lay between the germline ends. The CDR3 covers 15 residues. For the CDR3, the DNA is TGTGCCAGCTCACCCGGGGTTACTGGCACAGATACGCAGTATTTT. Protein: CASSPGVTGTDTQYF.

This sequence joins TRBV7-8 and TRBJ2-7; D possibly corresponds to TRBD2 (6 bases). The length of the CDR3 is 17 residues. V lost 3 bases to trimming and J lost 5 bases, with 23 bases between them. The germline V gene has CDR1 SGHVS and CDR2 FQNEAQ. CDR3 nucleotides: TGTGCCAGCAGCTTCCTTTCCCCGGGGGTGGGGGTTAACGAGCAGTACTTC. Protein sequence: CASSFLSPGVGVNEQYF.

The chain has TRBV11-2 and TRBJ2-5; 8 bases match TRBD1. Germline assignment: CDR1 SGHAT and CDR2 FQNNGV. This CDR3 contains 17 residues. Trimming cost V 5 bases and J 3 bases; bases outside gene matches: 14. CDR3 DNA sequence: TGTGCCAGCAGCCGTTGGACGGGGAAGACAGGGGAAGAGACCCAGTACTTC. Translated: CASSRWTGKTGEETQYF.

The chain uses TRBV5-4 and TRBJ1-2; D gene ambiguous. V was pared by 0 bases and J by 4 bases, with 7 bases between. CDR1 SGHNT and CDR2 YYREEE come from the germline V gene (reference sequence). This CDR3 comprises 13 residues. CDR3 loop: CASSLERVYGYTF. The CDR3 DNA follows: TGTGCCAGCAGCTTGGAACGGGTCTATGGCTACACCTTC.

V usage is TRBV10-2 and J usage is TRBJ2-3; 7 nucleotides align to TRBD2. From germline, CDR1 is WSHSY and CDR2 SAAADI. The CDR3 has 17 residues. V lost 7 bases, J lost 0 bases, and 13 bases stayed unmatched. The CDR3 region has the DNA TGCGCCAGCAAACCCTCGGTCGGGCGGGAGAGCACAGATACGCAGTATTTT. It translates to CASKPSVGRESTDTQYF.

The CDR3 nucleotides are TGTGCCTGGAATTTGGAGCGGGACACTGAAGCTTTCTTT. Translating gives CAWNLERDTEAFF. The V call is TRBV30, the J call TRBJ1-1; no reliable D call. CDR1 GTSNPN and CDR2 SVGIG come from the germline V gene (reference sequence). Trimming took off 4 bases at V and 3 bases at J, with 12 bases between the two ends. The CDR3 is 13 residues long.

The chain links TRBV2 to TRBJ1-5; D might be TRBD1 (6 bases). Germline lookup yields CDR1 SNHLY and CDR2 FYNNEI. The length of the CDR3 is 13 residues. Trimming cost V 8 bases and J 0 bases, with 8 bases left between them. The CDR3 protein is CASGQNSNQPQHF. The DNA of the CDR3 is TGTGCCAGCGGACAGAATAGCAATCAGCCCCAGCATTTT.

The chain uses TRBV18 and TRBJ1-3, with 10 bases matching TRBD1. The CDR3 totals 17 residues. V was clipped by 5 bases and J by 3 bases; unmatched bases: 10. CDR1 and CDR2 (germline): KGHSH, LQKENI. The CDR3 DNA follows: TGTGCCAGCTCATCGTTGACAGGGGGCGCGAATGGAAACACCATATATTTT. This translates into CASSSLTGGANGNTIYF.

The V call is TRBV5-4, the J call TRBJ2-2; D is unclear. CDR1 SGHNT and CDR2 YYREEE come from the germline V gene (reference sequence). Trimming pared 0 bases from V and 6 bases from J, leaving 9 bases between. This CDR3 has 14 residues. CDR3 in amino acids: CASSLVGPAGELFF. CDR3 DNA sequence: TGTGCCAGCAGCTTGGTGGGCCCCGCCGGGGAGCTGTTTTTT.

V gene TRBV5-1 combines with J gene TRBJ1-4; D is perhaps TRBD1 (6 bases). V shed 0 bases and J shed 7 bases, with 13 bases lying between them. CDR1 and CDR2 (germline): SGHRS, YFSETQ. CDR3 length equals 15 residues. As DNA, the CDR3 is TGCGCCAGCAGCTTGGAAGGCTCCAGGGGTGAAAAACTGTTTTTT. Its protein product is CASSLEGSRGEKLFF.

The chain joins TRBV18 to TRBJ2-7; TRBD1 agrees at 10 bases. The germline gives CDR1 KGHSH, CDR2 LQKENI. V gave up 0 bases and J gave up 3 bases; unmatched junction bases: 5. This CDR3 comprises 16 residues. The CDR3 sequence is CASSPPKGTGVYEQYF. Here the CDR3 DNA reads TGTGCCAGCTCACCACCGAAGGGGACAGGGGTCTACGAGCAGTACTTC.

The rearrangement uses TRBV29-1 and TRBJ1-2; TRBD1 might be the D (5 bases). The CDR3 loop spans 12 amino acids. CDR1 and CDR2 from the germline V gene are SQVTM and ANQGSEA. V was shortened by 6 bases and J by 2 bases, with 10 bases between the two germline ends. CDR3 in amino acids: CSVGEGNYGYTF. CDR3 bases: TGCAGCGTGGGGGAGGGCAACTATGGCTACACCTTC.